This is a list of T cell receptor beta chains from one sample in a study of blood T cell repertoires in COVID-19. The repertoire was sequenced with immunoSEQ multiplex PCR; TCRdb's copy has only in-frame clones and lacks some. The table includes about 45,000 clones, 86% detected once. Specimen: peripheral blood. The origin of the receptors is a human donor in a cohort sampled during active COVID-19. Both conserved end residues are part of each CDR3. A D gene is named only where the DNA matches it firmly. Where a row states a size, it is once, few, many or the class of an expanded clone; other rows omit it.

j_call: TRBJ1-5
d_call: TRBD1
v_call: TRBV19
clone_size: NA
cdr3_aa: CASRDRRYSNQPQHF
cdr3_nt: TGTGCCAGTAGGGACAGGAGGTATAGCAATCAGCCCCAGCATTTT

j_call: TRBJ1-4
d_call: NA
v_call: TRBV25-1
clone_size: NA
cdr3_aa: CASSESGDAKLFF
cdr3_nt: TGTGCCAGCAGTGAATCCGGGGATGCCAAACTGTTTTTT

j_call: TRBJ2-5
d_call: TRBD1
v_call: TRBV7-9
clone_size: few
cdr3_aa: CASRKTGPRETQYF
cdr3_nt: TGTGCCAGCAGGAAGACAGGGCCTAGAGAGACCCAGTACTTC

j_call: TRBJ2-3
d_call: TRBD1
v_call: TRBV5-4
clone_size: NA
cdr3_aa: CASSEVPFGTGGTDTQYF
cdr3_nt: TGTGCCAGCAGCGAAGTCCCCTTTGGGACAGGGGGCACAGATACGCAGTATTTT

j_call: TRBJ2-7
d_call: TRBD1
v_call: TRBV7-8
clone_size: NA
cdr3_aa: CASSSWTGEYEQYF
cdr3_nt: TGTGCCAGCAGCTCGTGGACAGGGGAATACGAGCAGTACTTC

j_call: TRBJ2-3
d_call: NA
v_call: TRBV9
clone_size: NA
cdr3_aa: CASSVDASVTFADTQYF
cdr3_nt: TGTGCCAGCAGCGTAGATGCCTCGGTTACTTTTGCAGATACGCAGTATTTT

j_call: TRBJ2-3
d_call: TRBD2
v_call: TRBV28
clone_size: NA
cdr3_aa: CASRGETSGSTDTQYF
cdr3_nt: TGTGCCAGCAGGGGGGAGACTAGCGGGAGCACAGATACGCAGTATTTT

j_call: TRBJ2-3
d_call: TRBD2
v_call: TRBV10-2
clone_size: NA
cdr3_aa: CASSSGGEDTQYF
cdr3_nt: TGCGCCAGCTCTAGCGGGGGGGAGGATACGCAGTATTTT

j_call: TRBJ2-5
d_call: NA
v_call: TRBV18
clone_size: once
cdr3_aa: CASSPAGYQETQYF
cdr3_nt: TGTGCCAGCTCACCCGCCGGGTACCAAGAGACCCAGTACTTC

j_call: TRBJ2-3
d_call: NA
v_call: TRBV6-4
clone_size: NA
cdr3_aa: CASSEDASGTDTQYF
cdr3_nt: TGTGCCAGCAGTGAAGACGCTAGCGGCACAGATACGCAGTATTTT

j_call: TRBJ1-1
d_call: TRBD1
v_call: TRBV19
clone_size: few
cdr3_aa: CASSLQGAQTEAFF
cdr3_nt: TGTGCCAGTAGCCTCCAGGGGGCGCAGACTGAAGCTTTCTTT

j_call: TRBJ2-7
d_call: NA
v_call: TRBV28
clone_size: NA
cdr3_aa: CASSFEEGYEQYF
cdr3_nt: TGTGCCAGCAGTTTTGAGGAGGGCTACGAGCAGTACTTC

j_call: TRBJ1-5
d_call: NA
v_call: TRBV5-1
clone_size: NA
cdr3_aa: CASSVGPGDPNQPQHF
cdr3_nt: NA

j_call: TRBJ1-2
d_call: NA
v_call: TRBV5-4
clone_size: NA
cdr3_aa: CASSLGESLGYEGYTF
cdr3_nt: TGTGCCAGCAGCTTGGGGGAGTCTTTAGGGTATGAAGGCTACACCTTC

j_call: TRBJ1-1
d_call: TRBD1
v_call: TRBV18
clone_size: NA
cdr3_aa: CASSPTGAGTEAFF
cdr3_nt: TGTGCCAGCTCACCGACAGGGGCCGGGACTGAAGCTTTCTTT

j_call: TRBJ2-3
d_call: TRBD2
v_call: TRBV5-1
clone_size: NA
cdr3_aa: CASSLSLRGARDTQYF
cdr3_nt: TGCGCCAGCAGCTTGTCCTTGCGGGGGGCGAGAGATACGCAGTATTTT

j_call: TRBJ1-1
d_call: TRBD1
v_call: TRBV18
clone_size: NA
cdr3_aa: CASSPFRGQGDTEAFF
cdr3_nt: TGTGCCAGCTCACCTTTCAGGGGCCAGGGGGACACTGAAGCTTTCTTT

j_call: TRBJ1-6
d_call: NA
v_call: TRBV30
clone_size: NA
cdr3_aa: CAWSVGRGASPLHF
cdr3_nt: TGTGCCTGGAGTGTTGGGAGGGGTGCTTCACCCCTCCACTTT

j_call: TRBJ1-5
d_call: NA
v_call: TRBV5-6
clone_size: NA
cdr3_aa: CASSLAQINQPQHF
cdr3_nt: TGTGCCAGCAGCTTGGCTCAGATTAATCAGCCCCAGCATTTT

j_call: TRBJ2-7
d_call: NA
v_call: TRBV6-5
clone_size: NA
cdr3_aa: CASSSRREQYF
cdr3_nt: TGTGCCAGCAGTTCCAGGCGCGAGCAGTACTTC

j_call: TRBJ2-3
d_call: TRBD1
v_call: TRBV7-2
clone_size: NA
cdr3_aa: CASSRQGYTDTQYF
cdr3_nt: TGTGCCAGCAGCAGACAGGGCTACACAGATACGCAGTATTTT

j_call: TRBJ1-1
d_call: TRBD1
v_call: TRBV27
clone_size: once
cdr3_aa: CASSYSSGQGSTEAFF
cdr3_nt: TGTGCCAGCAGTTACTCCTCGGGACAGGGAAGCACTGAAGCTTTCTTT

j_call: TRBJ2-7
d_call: NA
v_call: TRBV11-2
clone_size: NA
cdr3_aa: CASSQGTGNEQYF
cdr3_nt: TGTGCCAGCAGCCAGGGTACAGGGAACGAGCAGTACTTC

j_call: TRBJ2-3
d_call: TRBD1
v_call: TRBV6-6
clone_size: NA
cdr3_aa: CASSYKDRDSSQYF
cdr3_nt: TGTGCCAGCAGTTACAAGGACCGGGACAGCTCGCAGTATTTT

j_call: TRBJ1-1
d_call: NA
v_call: TRBV15
clone_size: NA
cdr3_aa: CATSRTRMDTEAFF
cdr3_nt: TGTGCCACCAGCAGAACCAGGATGGACACTGAAGCTTTCTTT